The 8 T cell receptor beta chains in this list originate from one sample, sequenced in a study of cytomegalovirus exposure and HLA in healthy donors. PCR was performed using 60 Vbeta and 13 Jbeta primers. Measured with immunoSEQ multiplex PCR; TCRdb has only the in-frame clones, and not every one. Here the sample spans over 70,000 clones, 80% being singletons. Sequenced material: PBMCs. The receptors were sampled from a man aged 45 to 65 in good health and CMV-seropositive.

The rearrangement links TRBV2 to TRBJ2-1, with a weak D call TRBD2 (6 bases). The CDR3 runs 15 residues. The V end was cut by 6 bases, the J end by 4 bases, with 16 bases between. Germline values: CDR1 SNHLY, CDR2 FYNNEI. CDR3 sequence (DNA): TGTGCCAGCAGACCTCTAGCGAGCCAATACAATGAGCAGTTCTTC. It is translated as CASRPLASQYNEQFF. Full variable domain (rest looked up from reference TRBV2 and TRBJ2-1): EPEVTQTPSHQVTQMGQEVILRCVPISNHLYFYWYRQILGQKVEFLVSFYNNEISEKSEIFDDQFSVERPDGSNFTLKIRSTKLEDSAMYFCASRPLASQYNEQFFGPGTRLTVL.

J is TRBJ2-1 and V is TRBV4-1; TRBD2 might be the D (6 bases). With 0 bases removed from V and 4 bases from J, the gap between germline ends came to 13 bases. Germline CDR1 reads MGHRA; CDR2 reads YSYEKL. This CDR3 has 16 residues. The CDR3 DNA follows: TGCGCCAGCAGCCAAGATTCCCTAGCGAATTACAATGAGCAGTTCTTC. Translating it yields CASSQDSLANYNEQFF.

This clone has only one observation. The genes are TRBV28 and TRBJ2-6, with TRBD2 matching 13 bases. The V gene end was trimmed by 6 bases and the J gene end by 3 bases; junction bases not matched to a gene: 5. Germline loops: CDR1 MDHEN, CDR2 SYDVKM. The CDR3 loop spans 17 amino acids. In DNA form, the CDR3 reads TGTGCCAGCAGCAAACTAGCGGGAGGGCATGGGGCCAACGTCCTGACTTTC. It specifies CASSKLAGGHGANVLTF.

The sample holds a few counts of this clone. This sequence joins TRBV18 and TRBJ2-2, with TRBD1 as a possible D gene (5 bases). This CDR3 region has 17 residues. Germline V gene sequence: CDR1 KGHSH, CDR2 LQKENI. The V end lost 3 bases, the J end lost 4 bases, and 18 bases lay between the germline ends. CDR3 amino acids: CASSPSSRQTLTGELFF. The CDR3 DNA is TGTGCCAGCTCACCGAGTAGCAGACAGACCCTCACCGGGGAGCTGTTTTTT.

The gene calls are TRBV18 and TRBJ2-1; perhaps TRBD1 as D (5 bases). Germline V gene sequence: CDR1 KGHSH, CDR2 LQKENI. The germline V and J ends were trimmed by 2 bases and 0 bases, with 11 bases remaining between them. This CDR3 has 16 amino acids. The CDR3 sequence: CASSPWGGSSYNEQFF. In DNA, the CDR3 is TGTGCCAGCTCACCATGGGGCGGTAGCTCCTACAATGAGCAGTTCTTC.

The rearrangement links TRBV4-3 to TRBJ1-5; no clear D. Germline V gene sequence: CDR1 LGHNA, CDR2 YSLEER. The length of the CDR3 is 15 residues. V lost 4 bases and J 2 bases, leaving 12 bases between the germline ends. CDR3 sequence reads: CASSPRAGGNQPQHF. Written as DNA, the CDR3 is TGCGCCAGCAGCCCCCGGGCCGGGGGCAATCAGCCCCAGCATTTT.

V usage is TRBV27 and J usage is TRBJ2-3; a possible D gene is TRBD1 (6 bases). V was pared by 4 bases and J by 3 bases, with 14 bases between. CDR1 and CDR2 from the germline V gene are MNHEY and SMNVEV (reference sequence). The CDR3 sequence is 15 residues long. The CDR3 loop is CASSSTGFGTDTQYF. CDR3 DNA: TGTGCCAGCAGTTCTACAGGGTTTGGGACAGATACGCAGTATTTT.

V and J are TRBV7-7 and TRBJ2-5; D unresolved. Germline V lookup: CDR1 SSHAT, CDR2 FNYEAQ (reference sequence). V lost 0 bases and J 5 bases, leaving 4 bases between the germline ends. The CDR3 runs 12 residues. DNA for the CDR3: TGTGCCAGCAGCTTAGCGCGGGAGACCCAGTACTTC. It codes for CASSLARETQYF.